This T cell receptor beta chain appears in the sequencing data of a study of patients and donors after allogeneic stem cell transplantation. A remark on this clonotype: A read error may produce the germline difference seen at one junction end.

TCRdb independently ran MiXCR on the RT-PCR reads; one entry per CDR3 protein. The sample has about a million distinct CDR3 sequences, about a sixth seen once. The germline CDR1 and CDR2 sequences are SSHAT and FNYEAQ (reference sequence). The length of the CDR3 is 16 residues. The sequence derives from a human donor who was either an allogeneic HSCT recipient or a stem cell or donor lymphocyte infusion donor (not recorded which). It is not recorded whose cells these are; they may come from a transplant donor. The sequencing sample was made of blood, either unsorted or a sorted T cell fraction (not recorded which). J is TRBJ2-7 and V is TRBV7-7; 10 bases match TRBD2. CDR3 protein: CASSLAGGQKYTQQYF. As DNA, the CDR3 is TGTGCTAGCAGCTTAGCGGGGGGACAGAAATATACGCAGCAGTACTTC.